The entry that follows covers one T cell receptor (beta chain) sequence. What it binds is not known. The entry originates in a study of cytomegalovirus exposure and HLA in healthy donors. Findings and caveats of the study: The classifier, whose performance was assessed in both the original and validation cohorts, reportedly diagnosed cytomegalovirus status with high specificity and sensitivity.

Germline CDR1 and CDR2: SQVTM and ANQGSEA. The ends lost 2 bases at V and 2 bases at J; junction bases unmatched: 4. The CDR3 sequence is 16 residues long. In the PCR, 60 Vbeta and 13 Jbeta primers were used. In the source study's methods: Later work found 80 million to 85 million unique TCR beta chains, with 9.5 million to 14 million shared. The table came from immunoSEQ multiplex PCR; TCRdb's copy has only in-frame clones and leaves some out. Clonal size and the V and J genes are those of that table, whereas D and trimming came from the DNA. In the table there are about 260,000 clones, approximately 84% of which are singletons.

The chain carries TRBV29-1 and TRBJ2-3, with TRBD2 matching over 13 bases. The sample consisted of PBMCs. The receptor was isolated from a woman between 40 and 55 years old in good health and CMV-seropositive. CDR3 loop: CSVESGTSGATDTQYF. The CDR3 coding sequence is TGCAGCGTTGAATCGGGGACTAGCGGGGCCACAGATACGCAGTATTTT.